This T cell receptor (beta chain) was sequenced for a study of OX40 agonist ivuxolimab in advanced cancers. The overall study: Three partial responders included one hepatocellular carcinoma patient and two cutaneous melanoma patients.

Profiled with immunoSEQ multiplex PCR; TCRdb holds only in-frame clones, not every one. The sample has 130,000 or so clones, roughly 95% seen once. Looked up from germline, CDR1 is MDHEN and CDR2 is SYDVKM. The CDR3 spans 12 residues. Trimming shortened V by 6 bases and J by 9 bases, and 14 bases separated the two germline ends. This receptor was identified in an adult with an advanced solid tumor such as melanoma, head and neck, liver or kidney cancer. The sample consisted of CD4+ or CD8+ T cells sorted from blood, taken in a trial of the OX40 agonist ivuxolimab. The genes are TRBV28 and TRBJ1-2; D remains unclear. CDR3 protein: CASRGSGRSYTF. The CDR3 DNA sequence: TGTGCCAGCAGGGGCAGCGGAAGGAGCTACACCTTC.